The 10 T cell receptor beta chains below come from one sample, sequenced in a study of somatic mutations in cytotoxic T cells in rheumatoid arthritis. Generated by immunoSEQ multiplex PCR, the TCRdb table keeps only in-frame clones and is missing some. The sample has some 20,000 clones, approximately 82% seen once. Sequences were obtained from CD8+ T cells sorted from blood. The source is an adult with rheumatoid arthritis.

The V call is TRBV13, the J call TRBJ2-1; no clear D. Trimming cost V 5 bases and J 5 bases, with 19 bases left between them. This CDR3 has 16 residues. Germline loops: CDR1 PRHDT, CDR2 FYEKMQ (reference sequence). Here the CDR3 reads CASSHSTGLGHNEQFF. CDR3 nucleotides: TGTGCCAGCAGCCACAGTACGGGCCTTGGACACAATGAGCAGTTCTTC.

V is TRBV19 and J is TRBJ1-2, with D maybe TRBD1 (5 bases). This CDR3 contains 16 residues. Trimming stripped 6 bases from V and 4 bases from J, with 21 bases between. Looked up from germline, CDR1 is LNHDA and CDR2 is SQIVND (reference sequence). CDR3 loop: CASRFPDSWGIYGYTF. The DNA for the CDR3 is TGTGCCAGTAGATTCCCTGACAGCTGGGGGATCTATGGCTACACCTTC.

The sample holds a few counts of this clone. This chain joins TRBV5-7 and TRBJ2-1, with 11 bases matching TRBD2. TRBV5-7 is labeled an ORF, and its function is uncertain. V dropped 5 bases and J dropped 7; count of bases not matched to a gene: 14. The CDR3 spans 17 residues. DNA for the CDR3: TGTGCCAGCAGTCGACCCATAGCGGGGGGGCCGGGGAATGAGCAGTTCTTC. Its translation: CASSRPIAGGPGNEQFF.

The chain couples TRBV9 to TRBJ1-1, with 9 bases matching TRBD1. Looked up from germline, CDR1 is SGDLS and CDR2 is YYNGEE. V shed 3 bases and J 1 base; nucleotides not matched to a gene: 1. This CDR3 spans 14 amino acids. CDR3 DNA: TGTGCCAGCAGCGCGGGACAGGGGAACACTGAAGCTTTCTTT. It is translated as CASSAGQGNTEAFF. Full variable domain (missing parts from reference TRBV9 and TRBJ1-1): DSGVTQTPKHLITATGQRVTLRCSPRSGDLSVYWYQQSLDQGLQFLIQYYNGEERAKGNILERFSAQQFPDLHSELNLSSLELGDSALYFCASSAGQGNTEAFFGQGTRLTVV.

V is TRBV5-1 and J is TRBJ2-3; no clear D gene. With 0 bases removed from V and 3 bases from J, the gap between germline ends came to 2 bases. Germline V gives CDR1 SGHRS, CDR2 YFSETQ. The CDR3 contains 12 residues. As DNA, the CDR3 is TGCGCCAGCAGCTTGGCGACAGATACGCAGTATTTT. It codes for CASSLATDTQYF. The whole variable domain, filled in from reference TRBV5-1 and TRBJ2-3, reads KAGVTQTPRYLIKTRGQQVTLSCSPISGHRSVSWYQQTPGQGLQFLFEYFSETQRNKGNFPGRFSGRQFSNSRSEMNVSTLELGDSALYLCASSLATDTQYFGPGTRLTVL.

In its sample, this clone was seen once. This chain connects TRBV2 to TRBJ1-1; TRBD1 is a possible D gene (5 bases). The CDR3 extends over 13 amino acids. The ends were cut back, 3 bases at V and 7 bases at J, with 12 bases in the middle. Looked up from germline, CDR1 is SNHLY and CDR2 is FYNNEI. The CDR3 sequence: CASSEGPLVEAFF. As DNA, the CDR3 is TGTGCCAGCAGTGAGGGACCCCTCGTTGAAGCTTTCTTT.

The chain is built from TRBV5-8 and TRBJ2-5; D may be TRBD1 (7 bases). Looked up from germline, CDR1 is SGHTS and CDR2 is YDEGEE. This CDR3 comprises 15 residues. The ends were cut back, 3 bases at V and 1 base at J, with 13 bases in the middle. CDR3 DNA sequence: TGTGCCAGCAGCTCGGGGCGGGACAGCCAAGAGACCCAGTACTTC. This translates into CASSSGRDSQETQYF.

This sequence joins TRBV2 and TRBJ1-5; a possible D gene is TRBD1 (5 bases). The CDR3 has 15 residues. Germline V gene lookup returns CDR1 SNHLY and CDR2 FYNNEI. The V gene lost 5 bases and the J gene lost 1 base, with 12 bases spanning the gap. The CDR3 is CASSWGVESNQPQHF. The CDR3 DNA sequence: TGTGCCAGCAGTTGGGGGGTTGAGAGCAATCAGCCCCAGCATTTT.

The chain combines TRBV6-5 with TRBJ2-5, with 10 nucleotides matching TRBD1. The CDR3 has 16 residues. The ends lost 0 bases at V and 4 bases at J; junction bases unmatched: 5. Germline lookup yields CDR1 MNHEY and CDR2 SVGAGI. CDR3 bases: TGTGCCAGCAGTTACTCACCGACAGGGGGCAGAGAGACCCAGTACTTC. Translated, it gives CASSYSPTGGRETQYF.

V gene TRBV30 combines with J gene TRBJ2-5; D may be TRBD2 (6 bases). V was trimmed by 3 bases and J by 4 bases, leaving 15 bases between them. This CDR3 contains 14 residues. Germline V gives CDR1 GTSNPN, CDR2 SVGIG (reference sequence). For the CDR3, the DNA is TGTGCCTGGAGGACCCACCTGGGGGGAGAGACCCAGTACTTC. As protein: CAWRTHLGGETQYF.